The rows below give T cell receptor beta chains drawn from one sample of a study of blood T cell dynamics during melanoma immunotherapy. Assay used: immunoSEQ multiplex PCR; TCRdb lists only in-frame clones, some missing. The sample carries some 20,000 clones, about 85% recorded once. This material consisted of blood, taken from a patient treated with checkpoint blockade. The source is a human donor with melanoma. CDR3s include the opening cysteine and the closing phenylalanine or tryptophan. Fields, in order: D gene, V gene, J gene, CDR3 protein, CDR3 DNA. The D gene is left open where the match is weak.

D gene: .; V gene: TRBV29-1; J gene: TRBJ1-1; CDR3 protein: CSVEDVGTEAFF; CDR3 DNA: TGCAGCGTTGAAGACGTTGGTACTGAAGCTTTCTTT
D gene: .; V gene: TRBV6-6; J gene: TRBJ2-1; CDR3 protein: CASSYEGQSWDNEQFF; CDR3 DNA: TGTGCCAGCAGTTACGAAGGACAGAGCTGGGACAATGAGCAGTTCTTC
D gene: .; V gene: TRBV13; J gene: TRBJ2-1; CDR3 protein: CASSFDRPEQFF; CDR3 DNA: TGTGCCAGCAGCTTCGACAGGCCTGAGCAGTTCTTC
D gene: TRBD1; V gene: TRBV27; J gene: TRBJ1-4; CDR3 protein: CASSADRGPTRKLFF; CDR3 DNA: TGTGCCAGCAGTGCGGACAGGGGTCCCACAAGAAAACTGTTTTTT
D gene: TRBD1; V gene: TRBV19; J gene: TRBJ2-1; CDR3 protein: CASSIMQGALSEQFF; CDR3 DNA: TGTGCCAGTAGTATAATGCAGGGGGCACTGAGTGAGCAGTTCTTC
D gene: TRBD2; V gene: TRBV6-5; J gene: TRBJ2-7; CDR3 protein: CASSQRVAGNYEQYF; CDR3 DNA: TGTGCCAGCAGTCAACGAGTAGCGGGAAACTACGAGCAGTACTTC
D gene: .; V gene: TRBV7-2; J gene: TRBJ1-2; CDR3 protein: CASSLVGGGYTF; CDR3 DNA: TGTGCCAGCAGCTTAGTGGGGGGTGGCTACACCTTC
D gene: .; V gene: TRBV4-3; J gene: TRBJ2-4; CDR3 protein: CASSQDIPGRRNLAKNIQYF; CDR3 DNA: TGCGCCAGCAGCCAAGACATACCGGGGCGACGAAATTTAGCCAAAAACATTCAGTACTTC
D gene: TRBD2; V gene: TRBV28; J gene: TRBJ2-5; CDR3 protein: CASSLAGGPWETQYF; CDR3 DNA: TGTGCCAGCAGTCTAGCGGGAGGGCCGTGGGAGACCCAGTACTTC
D gene: .; V gene: TRBV9; J gene: TRBJ1-3; CDR3 protein: CASSVLGRSSGNTIYF; CDR3 DNA: TGTGCCAGCAGCGTTCTGGGTCGTTCCTCTGGAAACACCATATATTTT
D gene: TRBD2; V gene: TRBV28; J gene: TRBJ2-1; CDR3 protein: CASSAYSGRAYNEQFF; CDR3 DNA: TGTGCCAGCAGTGCTTATAGCGGGAGAGCGTACAATGAGCAGTTCTTC